A selection of T cell receptor beta chains follows, all from one sample in a study of T-cell reconstitution after alpha-beta-depleted transplantation in children. TCRdb itself ran the PCR reads through MiXCR, one entry per CDR3 protein. The repertoire has hundreds of thousands of distinct CDR3 sequences, roughly 15% of them found once; the top ten carry 0.85% to 1.3%. The specimen was PBMCs from the stem cell graft donor, collected from the stem cell graft. The origin of the receptors is a human donor who donated a stem cell graft to a child with acute myeloid leukemia. CDR3s include the opening cysteine and the closing phenylalanine or tryptophan. Fields, in order: clone size, D gene, J gene, V gene, CDR3 DNA, CDR3 protein. D genes are given only for firm matches. The size field is filled for only some rows; it gives once, few, many or a size class.

many	-	TRBJ2-3	TRBV20-1	TGCAGTGCTCTATCTCGGGGGGCCACAGATACGCAGTATTTT	CSALSRGATDTQYF
-	-	TRBJ2-4	TRBV20-1	TGCAGTGCTAGAGATCAGTGGGTAGCCAAAAACATTCAGTACTTC	CSARDQWVAKNIQYF
many	TRBD2	TRBJ2-5	TRBV20-1	TGCAGTGCTAGAGACAAGCGGGGGGCCGGGGAGACCCAGTACTTC	CSARDKRGAGETQYF
few	TRBD2	TRBJ2-3	TRBV25-1	TGTGCCAGCAGTGAGGTGGGGGAGGGCTCCACAGATACGCAGTATTTT	CASSEVGEGSTDTQYF
few	TRBD1	TRBJ1-1	TRBV5-1	TGCGCCAGCAGCTTGGGGGACAGATTGAACACTGAAGCTTTCTTT	CASSLGDRLNTEAFF
many	-	TRBJ1-1	TRBV15	TGTGCCACCAGCAGAGTTCTAATGAACACTGAAGCTTTCTTT	CATSRVLMNTEAFF
-	-	TRBJ1-1	TRBV20-1	TGCAGTGCTTCCGAGGGGGGGCGTTGGACTGAAGCTTTCTTT	CSASEGGRWTEAFF
many	-	TRBJ2-1	TRBV20-1	TGCAGTGCTAGCCCGGACCTTAGCTCCTACAATGAGCAGTTCTTC	CSASPDLSSYNEQFF
-	TRBD1	TRBJ1-2	TRBV13	TGTGCCAGCAGCAGCGGACAGGGAGAGAATGGCTACACCTTC	CASSSGQGENGYTF
many	TRBD1	TRBJ2-7	TRBV20-1	TGCAGTGCTAGAGATTCCCTGGGGACAGGGAGTGGTGAGCAGTACTTC	CSARDSLGTGSGEQYF
many	-	TRBJ2-7	TRBV20-1	TGCAGTGCTAGCATAGCTCACGAGCAGTACTTC	CSASIAHEQYF
-	-	TRBJ2-7	TRBV7-6	TGTGCCAGCAGCCCAAGAGGACAGTCCTACGAGCAGTACTTC	CASSPRGQSYEQYF
-	TRBD1	TRBJ2-2	TRBV29-1	TGCAGCGCTTCGGACCTAGGGGGCCCTAACACCGGGGAGCTGTTTTTT	CSASDLGGPNTGELFF
many	-	TRBJ1-5	TRBV12-3/TRBV12-4	TGTGCCAGCAGTCCAGCGACAGAGAGGAATCAGCCCCAGCATTTT	CASSPATERNQPQHF
few	-	TRBJ2-5	TRBV7-2	TGTGCCAGCAGCTCACGAGTGGGACTCAGCCAAACGACCCAGTACTTC	CASSSRVGLSQTTQYF
few	-	TRBJ2-5	TRBV28	TGTGCCAGCAGACCCTCGACTAGTCGGCAAGAGACCCAGTACTTC	CASRPSTSRQETQYF
-	TRBD2	TRBJ2-2	TRBV20-1	TGCAGTGCTAGACTAGCGGGGGGACTCAACACCGGGGAGCTGTTTTTT	CSARLAGGLNTGELFF
few	TRBD1	TRBJ1-2	TRBV20-1	TGCAGTGCTAGGGGGGGACAGGGGGCGCGTGGCTACACCTTC	CSARGGQGARGYTF
many	-	TRBJ1-5	TRBV20-1	TGCAGTGCTAGCGCCGGGTGGCTAGGCAATCAGCCCCAGCATTTT	CSASAGWLGNQPQHF
few	-	TRBJ2-4	TRBV4-2	TGTGCCAGCAGCCAAGATCGGGGAAACCCGCAGTACTTC	CASSQDRGNPQYF
many	-	TRBJ2-7	TRBV20-1	TGCAGTGCTAGTCGGGGATTCTATTCCTACGAGCAGTACTTC	CSASRGFYSYEQYF
few	TRBD1	TRBJ2-7	TRBV9	TGTGCCAGCAGCACGGACAGGGGGAACGAGCAGTACTTC	CASSTDRGNEQYF
few	-	TRBJ2-4	TRBV7-2	TGTGCCAGCAGCGTACCCAGGGACATTCAGTACTTC	CASSVPRDIQYF
few	TRBD1	TRBJ2-2	TRBV9	TGTGCCAGCACCGGTACAGGGGCGCACACCGGGGAGCTGTTTTTT	CASTGTGAHTGELFF
many	-	TRBJ1-1	TRBV7-2	TGTGCCAGCAGCTCCCCACAGAACACTGAAGCTTTCTTT	CASSSPQNTEAFF
-	-	TRBJ2-1	TRBV9	TGTGCCAGCAGCACTTCGAGGATGGAGTACAATGAGCAGTTCTTC	CASSTSRMEYNEQFF
many	TRBD1	TRBJ1-1	TRBV6-5	TGTGCCAGCAGTTACTGGGTGGCAGGGGGCCCTGAAGCTTTCTTT	CASSYWVAGGPEAFF
many	-	TRBJ1-5	TRBV25-1	TGTGCCAGCAGTGGCCCCGGGAGCAATCAGCCCCAGCATTTT	CASSGPGSNQPQHF
few	-	TRBJ1-2	TRBV7-9	TGTGCCAGCAGCCAGGACAGTTCATTATATGGCTACACCTTC	CASSQDSSLYGYTF
many	-	TRBJ2-3	TRBV12-3/TRBV12-4	TGTGCCAGCAGGGTCGGACCGACAGATACGCAGTATTTT	CASRVGPTDTQYF
few	TRBD1	TRBJ1-4	TRBV12-3/TRBV12-4	TGTGCCAGCAGTTTAGCGCTAGGGGACAGTGGGAAAGAAAAACTGTTTTTT	CASSLALGDSGKEKLFF
few	-	TRBJ1-5	TRBV24-1	TGTGCCACCTCAGGGGCAGGGCCGAGTAGCAATCAGCCCCAGCATTTT	CATSGAGPSSNQPQHF
few	TRBD2	TRBJ2-7	TRBV28	TGTGCCAGCAGTAGGAGCGGGGTGGGGTACGAGCAGTACTTC	CASSRSGVGYEQYF
many	-	TRBJ2-2	TRBV29-1	TGCAGCGTTGGGGACATCGAAAACACCGGGGAGCTGTTTTTT	CSVGDIENTGELFF
many	TRBD2	TRBJ2-5	TRBV20-1	TGCAGTGCCCCGTGGACTAGCGGGGGACAAGAGACCCAGTACTTC	CSAPWTSGGQETQYF
many	TRBD1	TRBJ1-5	TRBV12-3/TRBV12-4	TGTGCCAGCTCCACAGGGGATGCGCGCAATCAGCCCCAGCATTTT	CASSTGDARNQPQHF
-	-	TRBJ1-3	TRBV11-2	TGTGCCAGCAGCTTAGCCGACAGGTTGACCATATATTTT	CASSLADRLTIYF
many	TRBD1	TRBJ2-5	TRBV12-3/TRBV12-4	TGTGCCAGCAGTCATGGACAGGCTGAAGAGACCCAGTACTTC	CASSHGQAEETQYF
-	TRBD1	TRBJ2-7	TRBV12-3/TRBV12-4	TGTGCCAGCAGTCAAATAGTCGGACAGGGGCAGTACTTC	CASSQIVGQGQYF
many	TRBD1	TRBJ2-5	TRBV7-2	TGTGCCAGCAGCTCTGACAGGGGCGAGACCCAGTACTTC	CASSSDRGETQYF
few	TRBD1	TRBJ2-3	TRBV7-3	TGTGCCAGCAGCCAGGGGGCCTACACAGATACGCAGTATTTT	CASSQGAYTDTQYF
many	-	TRBJ2-2	TRBV20-1	TGCAGTGCTACGTTTCGGGGAGCTACCGGGGAGCTGTTTTTT	CSATFRGATGELFF
many	-	TRBJ1-1	TRBV6-6	TGTGCCAGCAGTTACTCGGACACTGAAGCTTTCTTT	CASSYSDTEAFF
once	TRBD1	TRBJ1-2	TRBV20-1	TGCAGTGCTAGAGACCCAACGGACAGGGTATATGGCTACACCTTC	CSARDPTDRVYGYTF
few	TRBD1	TRBJ1-3	TRBV11-2	TGTGCCAGCAGTCATTTGAATCCGGGACAGGCTAGCTCTGGAAACACCATATATTTT	CASSHLNPGQASSGNTIYF
-	TRBD1	TRBJ1-1	TRBV12-3/TRBV12-4	TGTGCCAGCAGTCCGATTTGGACAGGCCGAGAAGCTTTCTTT	CASSPIWTGREAFF
-	-	TRBJ1-5	TRBV10-3	TGTGCCGCCAGCAGACTGTTCGCGGGAAATAGCAATCAGCCCCAGCATTTT	CAASRLFAGNSNQPQHF
-	TRBD2	TRBJ2-1	TRBV11-2	TGTGCCAGCAGTTCGACTAGCGGGGGGGCTGATGAGCAGTTCTTC	CASSSTSGGADEQFF
-	TRBD2	TRBJ2-1	TRBV28	TGTGCCAGCAGCCCGGGACTAGCGGACCACAATGAGCAGTTCTTC	CASSPGLADHNEQFF
many	-	TRBJ2-4	TRBV20-1	TGCAGTGCCCAGATTCGTGAAGGGGGGGATCTAGCCAAAAACATTCAGTACTTC	CSAQIREGGDLAKNIQYF
many	-	TRBJ2-1	TRBV28	TGTGCCAGCAGTTTACCCGGTCGGGGGTCCTACAATGAGCAGTTCTTC	CASSLPGRGSYNEQFF
many	TRBD2	TRBJ2-1	TRBV18	TGTGCCAGCTCTCCAAACCGGGGGGGCGTCGAGCAGTTCTTC	CASSPNRGGVEQFF
many	-	TRBJ1-3	TRBV30	TGTGCCTGGAGTGTAAACGGGCGGACCATATATTTT	CAWSVNGRTIYF
few	TRBD2	TRBJ2-1	TRBV2	TGTGCCGTTCCGACCCAGCGGGGGAACAATGAGCAGTTCTTC	CAVPTQRGNNEQFF
many	-	TRBJ1-4	TRBV11-2	TGTGCCAGCAGCTCAAGCGGAAGGGAGAGGGTCATTTTT	CASSSSGRERVIF
few	-	TRBJ1-1	TRBV5-5	TGTGCGGGCCGGGAGGCCCTTTCCCTGAACACTGAAGCTTTCTTT	CAGREALSLNTEAFF
many	-	TRBJ2-5	TRBV20-1	TGCAGTGCTCCGACAATTGGGGGCGTCCAAGAGACCCAGTACTTC	CSAPTIGGVQETQYF